Below, 18 T cell receptor beta chains from the same sample are listed, as sequenced in a study of blood T cell repertoires in COVID-19. TCRdb keeps only in-frame clones here, not all; method: immunoSEQ multiplex PCR. This table holds about 51,000 clones, around 93% found once. Material for sequencing was peripheral blood. The receptors shown here come from a man aged 45-65 years with acute or convalescent COVID-19.

The chain recombines TRBV10-1 with TRBJ2-1; 15 nucleotides line up with TRBD2. J gave up 8 bases and V 4 bases, and 12 bases lay outside the gene matches. CDR1 is WNHNN, CDR2 SYGVQD, per germline (reference sequence). CDR3 length equals 18 residues. CDR3 nucleotide sequence: TGCGCCAGCAGTGGGGGACTAGCGGGGGGCGGTAGGGTAGATGAGCAGTTCTTC. The encoded protein is CASSGGLAGGGRVDEQFF.

The chain uses TRBV6-5 and TRBJ2-3; 10 bases map to TRBD2. V shed 6 bases and J 2 bases; nucleotides not matched to a gene: 5. CDR1 and CDR2 (germline): MNHEY, SVGAGI. The CDR3 covers 15 residues. In DNA form, the CDR3 reads TGTGCCAGCAGGGCTAGCGGGGGTCCCACAGATACGCAGTATTTT. Translated, it gives CASRASGGPTDTQYF.

The chain couples TRBV10-3 to TRBJ1-1, with a possible D match to TRBD1 (6 bases). The germline V gene encodes CDR1 ENHRY and CDR2 SYGVKD. The V end lost 5 bases, the J end lost 1 base, and 11 bases lay between the germline ends. The CDR3 spans 14 residues. The CDR3 spells CAISLDRTNTEAFF. The DNA of the CDR3 is TGTGCCATCAGTTTGGACAGAACGAACACTGAAGCTTTCTTT.

The rearrangement uses TRBV20-1 and TRBJ2-7, with D maybe TRBD2 (6 bases). V was cut by 3 bases and J by 2 bases, with 20 bases left in between. Per germline, CDR1 DFQATT and CDR2 SNEGSKA (reference sequence). The length of the CDR3 is 16 residues. In DNA form, the CDR3 reads TGCAGTGCTAGTGGTGATTGGGGGAGGTCCGCCTACGAGCAGTACTTC. Amino acids: CSASGDWGRSAYEQYF.

The rearrangement joins TRBV29-1 to TRBJ1-3, with D tentatively TRBD1 (6 bases). The germline CDR1 and CDR2 sequences are SQVTM and ANQGSEA. The CDR3 is 14 amino acids. V was trimmed by 6 bases and J by 0 bases, leaving 12 bases between them. The CDR3 DNA sequence: TGCAGCGTCGCCCCGGACAGCTCTGGAAACACCATATATTTT. Translation gives CSVAPDSSGNTIYF.

This chain connects TRBV5-1 to TRBJ1-1; 7 positions match TRBD1. V shed 4 bases and J 6 bases; nucleotides not matched to a gene: 9. CDR3 length equals 14 residues. Per the germline V gene, CDR1 is SGHRS and CDR2 is YFSETQ. CDR3 sequence (DNA): TGCGCCAGCAGCCCACCCGGACAGGAGGCTGAAGCTTTCTTT. Its protein product is CASSPPGQEAEAFF. Variable domain in full (rest from reference TRBV5-1 and TRBJ1-1): KAGVTQTPRYLIKTRGQQVTLSCSPISGHRSVSWYQQTPGQGLQFLFEYFSETQRNKGNFPGRFSGRQFSNSRSEMNVSTLELGDSALYLCASSPPGQEAEAFFGQGTRLTVV.

The rearrangement uses TRBV16 and TRBJ2-5, with 8 nucleotides matching TRBD1. V lost 4 bases and J lost 1; bases outside the gene matches: 8. Germline V gene sequence: CDR1 KGHSY, CDR2 FQNENV. The CDR3 totals 16 residues. CDR3 sequence: CASSRVDRGAQETQYF. CDR3 DNA sequence: TGTGCCAGCAGCCGAGTAGACAGGGGTGCCCAAGAGACCCAGTACTTC.

In DNA, the CDR3 is TGTGCCAGCAGCGTTACGGGGAACAGCAATCAGCCCCAGCATTTT. It yields the protein CASSVTGNSNQPQHF. The chain recombines TRBV9 with TRBJ1-5; no firm D call. In germline, CDR1 is SGDLS, CDR2 YYNGEE. The CDR3 runs 15 residues. Trimming removed 2 bases from V and 1 base from J, with 10 bases in between.

The V and J genes are TRBV3-1 (or the pseudogene TRBV3-2) and TRBJ1-5, with D possibly TRBD1 on 5 matching bases. Trimming took off 1 base at V and 3 bases at J, with 13 bases between the two ends. The germline gives CDR1 LGHDT, CDR2 YNNKEL (reference sequence). The CDR3 length is 16 residues. CDR3 nucleotide sequence: TGTGCCAGCAGCCAAGGTGGGGCCCGGCCCAATCAGCCCCAGCATTTT. Protein sequence: CASSQGGARPNQPQHF.

The rearrangement joins TRBV7-9 to TRBJ2-5, with a tentative D call TRBD1 (6 bases). V was pared by 4 bases and J by 4 bases, with 16 bases between. The germline V gene encodes CDR1 SEHNR and CDR2 FQNEAQ (reference sequence). The CDR3 extends over 15 amino acids. In nucleotides, the CDR3 is TGTGCCAGCAGCTCCCGACAGGCCCCCTCAGAGACCCAGTACTTC. This translates into CASSSRQAPSETQYF.

V usage is TRBV12-3 or TRBV12-4 and J usage is TRBJ2-7; the match to TRBD1 covers 7 bases. J gave up 6 bases and V 7 bases, and 9 bases lay outside the gene matches. The CDR3 sequence is 13 residues long. In DNA form, the CDR3 reads TGTGCCAGCACCTCTACAGGGGACGGCGAGCAGTACTTC. Amino acids: CASTSTGDGEQYF.

The CDR3 loop reads CASQENTGQVNSPLHF. DNA of the CDR3: TGCGCCAGCCAAGAAAACACGGGACAGGTTAATTCACCCCTCCACTTT. The gene calls are TRBV5-1 and TRBJ1-6, with 8 nucleotides matching TRBD1. Looked up from germline, CDR1 is SGHRS and CDR2 is YFSETQ. V lost 7 bases and J lost 6; bases outside the gene matches: 12. This CDR3 contains 16 residues.

The CDR3 is CASSNPGTGNSPLHF. CDR3 sequence (DNA): TGTGCCAGCAGCAACCCCGGGACAGGGAATTCACCCCTCCACTTT. The genes are TRBV6-5 and TRBJ1-6, with TRBD1 matching 9 bases. The junction had 7 bases not matched to a gene; V was cut back by 6 bases and J by 7 bases. Germline V lookup: CDR1 MNHEY, CDR2 SVGAGI. CDR3 length: 15 amino acids.

This chain links TRBV30 with TRBJ1-1; 7 bases line up with TRBD1. Germline trimming cut 3 bases from V and 2 bases from J; bases unmatched to any gene: 18. The CDR3 has 18 amino acids. CDR1 and CDR2 from the germline V gene are GTSNPN and SVGIG (reference sequence). CDR3 sequence reads: CAWRLEFRTGTDNTEAFF. Here the CDR3 DNA reads TGTGCCTGGAGATTGGAATTTAGGACCGGGACAGATAACACTGAAGCTTTCTTT.

The genes are TRBV5-1 and TRBJ2-3, with D tentatively TRBD2 (6 bases). V lost 4 bases and J 5 bases, leaving 23 bases between the germline ends. The CDR3 has 17 residues. Germline lookup yields CDR1 SGHRS and CDR2 YFSETQ. The DNA for the CDR3 is TGCGCCAGCAGCCCCTCCGGGGACTCAATGAGCCGAGATACGCAGTATTTT. It specifies CASSPSGDSMSRDTQYF.

The gene calls are TRBV9 and TRBJ2-5, with a weak D call TRBD1 (5 bases). The CDR3 runs to 15 residues. Germline loops: CDR1 SGDLS, CDR2 YYNGEE. Trimming pared 0 bases from V and 0 bases from J, leaving 9 bases between. CDR3 DNA sequence: TGTGCCAGCAGCGTAGGGGGCCAGTACCAAGAGACCCAGTACTTC. It is translated as CASSVGGQYQETQYF.

This chain uses TRBV4-2 with TRBJ2-7, with TRBD2 identical over 7 bases. V dropped 0 bases and J dropped 2; count of bases not matched to a gene: 7. There are 16 residues in the CDR3. Per the germline V gene, CDR1 is LGHNA and CDR2 is YNFKEQ. This chain's CDR3 is CASSQDGTSVAYEQYF. The CDR3 nucleotides are TGTGCCAGCAGCCAAGATGGAACTAGCGTGGCCTACGAGCAGTACTTC.

V usage is TRBV28 and J usage is TRBJ1-2; D is uncertain. CDR1 MDHEN and CDR2 SYDVKM come from the germline V gene. Trimming took 2 bases from V and 4 from J, leaving 11 bases between them. The CDR3 totals 14 residues. The CDR3 is CASSLGTRFYGYTF. For the CDR3, the DNA is TGTGCCAGCAGTTTAGGCACGCGGTTCTATGGCTACACCTTC.